The 10 T cell receptor beta chains listed next were all sequenced from one sample in a study of identical twins. MiXCR was run by TCRdb on the 5' RACE reads, yielding one entry per CDR3 protein. The sample holds 650,000 to 800,000 distinct CDR3 sequences, approximately 9% seen once. Another study also made use of these data, one on yellow fever vaccine responses in identical twins.

The source material was PBMCs. These receptors were obtained from a woman between 18 and 29 years old in good health.

Worth noting for this clonotype: At one end the junction does not follow the germline gene, possibly because of a read error. V and J are TRBV7-7 and TRBJ2-2, with D possibly TRBD2 on 5 matching bases. This CDR3 has 14 residues. The germline V gene encodes CDR1 SSHAT and CDR2 FNYEAQ (reference sequence). The CDR3 reads CASSLALVTGELFF. The CDR3 DNA sequence: TGTGCTAGCAGCTTAGCGCTAGTCACCGGGGAGCTGTTTTTT.

This clonotype came up a few times. The rearrangement uses TRBV15 and TRBJ2-7; no definite D call. The CDR3 spans 12 residues. Trimming pared 5 bases from V and 12 bases from J, leaving 17 bases between. Germline V gene sequence: CDR1 LNHNV, CDR2 YYDKDF (reference sequence). The CDR3 DNA reads TGTGCCACCAGCCAAGGAGACACAGTCGCGTACTTC. Translating gives CATSQGDTVAYF. Looking up the rest from reference TRBV15 and TRBJ2-7 gives the full variable domain: DAMVIQNPRYQVTQFGKPVTLSCSQTLNHNVMYWYQQKSSQAPKLLFHYYDKDFNNEADTPDNFQSRRPNTSFCFLDIRSPGLGDTAMYLCATSQGDTVAYFGPGTRLTVT.

This rearrangement joins TRBV3-1 to TRBJ1-2, with 7 nucleotides matching TRBD1. V shed 4 bases, J shed 4 bases, and the junction held 6 bases outside the gene matches. Germline CDR1 LGHDT, CDR2 YNNKEL (reference sequence). There are 14 residues in the CDR3. CDR3: CASSPGQDGYGYTF. The CDR3 coding sequence is TGTGCCAGCAGCCCCGGACAGGATGGCTATGGCTACACCTTC. Full variable domain (rest looked up from reference TRBV3-1 and TRBJ1-2): DTAVSQTPKYLVTQMGNDKSIKCEQNLGHDTMYWYKQDSKKFLKIMFSYNNKELIINETVPNRFSPKSPDKAHLNLHINSLELGDSAVYFCASSPGQDGYGYTFGSGTRLTVV.

This clonotype was seen more than once but under ten times. The chain employs TRBV10-2 and TRBJ2-7, with TRBD1 as a possible D gene (5 bases). Germline CDR1 is WSHSY and CDR2 is SAAADI. The germline V and J ends were trimmed by 3 bases and 7 bases, with 16 bases remaining between them. The length of the CDR3 is 14 residues. The CDR3: CASSEGRGRGEQYF. For the CDR3, the DNA is TGCGCCAGCAGTGAAGGTAGGGGAAGAGGAGAGCAGTACTTC.

This clonotype has a count of ten or more. The V and J genes are TRBV5-5 and TRBJ2-4; D is tentatively TRBD1 or TRBD2 (6 bases each). CDR1 and CDR2 (germline): SGHKS, YYEKEE (reference sequence). The ends were cut back, 3 bases at V and 4 bases at J, with 11 bases in the middle. This CDR3 spans 14 amino acids. The CDR3 DNA reads as TGTGCCAGCAGCTCGGGGGCGTCTAAAAACATTCAGTACTTC. It codes for CASSSGASKNIQYF.

The J gene is TRBJ2-5, the V gene TRBV5-1; TRBD2 matches at 7 bases. Germline V gives CDR1 SGHRS, CDR2 YFSETQ. CDR3 length equals 17 residues. Unmatched junction bases numbered 13, after V lost 0 bases and J lost 5 bases. This CDR3 is CASSLVVGGGDKETQYF. The DNA of the CDR3 is TGCGCCAGCAGCTTGGTCGTTGGCGGGGGAGACAAGGAGACCCAGTACTTC.

The CDR3 DNA sequence: TGTGCCAGCAGCTCCAATCCGCATCCCACCCTCATAAAGCAGTTCTTC. Amino acids: CASSSNPHPTLIKQFF. The chain links TRBV11-3 to TRBJ2-1, with D unclear. CDR1 is SGHNT and CDR2 is YENEEA in the germline V gene. This CDR3 spans 16 amino acids. Trimming shortened V by 4 bases and J by 11 bases, and 24 bases separated the two germline ends.

The chain joins TRBV11-2 to TRBJ2-2; D remains unclear. Germline CDR1 SGHAT, CDR2 FQNNGV. The CDR3 is made up of 12 amino acids. V was clipped by 2 bases and J by 8 bases, with 6 bases between them. CDR3 nucleotide sequence: TGTGCCAGCAGCTTATCCCGGGGGGAGCTGTTTTTT. The encoded protein is CASSLSRGELFF.

This sequence joins TRBV9 and TRBJ1-5; D unresolved. V lost 0 bases and J 5 bases, leaving 15 bases between the germline ends. CDR1 is SGDLS, CDR2 YYNGEE, per germline. The CDR3 totals 16 residues. The CDR3 here is CASSVASEGSYQPQHF. As DNA, the CDR3 is TGTGCCAGCAGCGTAGCTTCGGAGGGATCCTATCAGCCCCAGCATTTT.

This clonotype was found a few times. V gene TRBV7-6 combines with J gene TRBJ2-1; TRBD2 agrees at 9 bases. J lost 5 bases, V lost 3 bases, and 5 bases had no gene match. Looked up from germline, CDR1 is SGHVS and CDR2 is FNYEAQ. The CDR3 has 15 amino acids. Here the CDR3 reads CASSFWASGNNEQFF. CDR3 in DNA: TGTGCCAGCAGCTTTTGGGCTAGCGGGAACAATGAGCAGTTCTTC.